These T cell receptor beta chains were read from a single sample in a study of immune heterogeneity within non-small cell lung tumors. TCRdb itself ran the multiplex PCR reads through MiXCR, one entry per CDR3 protein. The sample has 22,000 or so distinct CDR3 sequences; 25% to 30% are singletons. Sample: lung tumor tissue. These receptors came from a man between 35 and 55 years old with non-small cell lung cancer. The CDR3 runs from the conserved cysteine through the conserved F or W. D genes are given only for firm matches. Where a row states a size, it is once, few, many or the class of an expanded clone; other rows omit it.

abundance	v_gene	j_gene	d_gene	CDR3aa	CDR3nt
many	TRBV11-2	TRBJ1-3	.	CASQRTRNTIYF	TGTGCCAGCCAGAGGACGAGAAACACCATATATTTT
.	TRBV7-3	TRBJ1-2	.	CGSSQGGTTGYTF	TGTGGCAGCAGTCAAGGGGGGACAACTGGCTACACCTTC
many	TRBV15	TRBJ2-7	.	CATSRDRDSGAYEQYF	TGTGCCACCAGCAGAGATCGGGATAGCGGAGCCTACGAGCAGTACTTC
few	TRBV9	TRBJ2-2	.	CASSVVADLNTGELFF	TGTGCCAGCAGCGTAGTGGCAGATTTGAACACCGGGGAGCTGTTTTTT
.	TRBV20-1	TRBJ2-3	.	CSARLGWQDTQYF	TGCAGTGCTCGGCTCGGGTGGCAGGATACGCAGTATTTT
few	TRBV12-5	TRBJ2-5	.	CASGLGGEGEYF	TGTGCTAGTGGTTTGGGTGGAGAGGGAGAGTACTTC
many	TRBV19	TRBJ2-7	.	CASSIDQGYEQYF	TGTGCCAGTAGTATAGATCAGGGCTACGAGCAGTACTTC
few	TRBV7-9	TRBJ2-2	.	CASSFEKRQRNTGELFF	TGTGCCAGCAGCTTCGAAAAACGGCAGAGGAACACCGGGGAGCTGTTTTTT
many	TRBV6-4	TRBJ2-7	.	CASSDIREQYF	TGTGCCAGCAGTGACATTCGCGAGCAGTACTTC
many	TRBV27	TRBJ2-3	TRBD2	CASSTRTSGDTDTQYF	TGTGCCAGCAGTACAAGGACTAGCGGAGACACAGATACGCAGTATTTT
medium-sized	TRBV12-3/TRBV12-4	TRBJ1-4	.	CASSSGGREKLFF	TGTGCCAGCAGTTCCGGGGGAAGGGAAAAACTGTTTTTT
medium-sized	TRBV9	TRBJ2-1	TRBD2	CASSEGTSGSPPFF	TGTGCCAGCAGCGAGGGGACTAGCGGGAGTCCTCCGTTCTTC
.	TRBV15	TRBJ1-6	.	CATSSMGGARSPLHF	TGTGCCACCAGCAGCATGGGAGGGGCACGCTCACCCCTCCACTTT